This T cell receptor beta chain was found in a study of blood T cell repertoires in COVID-19 (TCRdb year 2020). With regard to the full study: Samples from collaborators originated in the United States, Italy and Spain and spanned both the acute and convalescent phases of COVID-19. Samples came from the ongoing ImmuneRACE study (first 160 participants) plus 1,254 subjects from 6 global collaborators. Nearly every sample came with metadata listing a de-identified subject ID, COVID-19 status, age in years and sex. Deeply sampled blood TCRbeta repertoires from subjects exposed to, actively infected with, or recovered from COVID-19 were included in the dataset. The prospective study material was composed of cDNA or gDNA derived from T cells, B-cell-depleted T cells, or PBMCs. Where available, HLA class I and class II types were taken from metadata supplied by the sample provider and were not determined by assay-based typing. The repertoires were made available in a free public database intended to serve as a resource for research on the immune response to SARS-CoV-2.

As concerns this clone: Its antigen is not yet known. The record has no base qualities; no much larger clone is one base away.

Overall study results and their limits: How much clinical and demographic metadata was included differed by source and by participant, and the metadata was provided uncurated.

CDR1 is given as SGHTA and CDR2 as FQGTGA, both from the germline V gene. There are 17 amino acids in the CDR3, from cysteine to phenylalanine inclusive. This entry keeps only the CDR3 DNA: 51 bases, framed from base 1. V has 5 bases trimmed and J has 2 bases trimmed; junction bases matching no gene number 8. The immunoSEQ Assay, a bias-controlled multiplex PCR, was used to amplify TCRbeta CDR3 regions from genomic DNA. Per the source publication's procedure: Within the assay, amplification of reference gene primers was used to estimate how many nucleated cells each sample contained. To quantify the absolute abundance of each unique TCRbeta CDR3 rearrangement, sequence reads were collapsed and filtered. For each sample, productive Simpson clonality was calculated by taking the square root of Simpson's diversity index across productive rearrangements. TCRdb took over this immuneACCESS table, retaining in-frame rearrangements with V and J assigned. Such tables are incomplete; in checked studies, under half of the missing clones stem from an unresolved V gene, and the remainder is unexplained. For V, J and clone size, that table is used; D and trimming come from the DNA. The sample includes about 240,000 clones, with 82% observed a single time. Of the sample, around 12% falls within the top ten clones.

Whole blood was collected in K2EDTA tubes by collaborating institutions according to the institutions' own protocols. For TCRbeta analysis, collaborators shipped samples in one of three forms: frozen whole blood, isolated PBMCs, or DNA extracted from either of those sample types. The chain is assembled from TRBV7-3 and TRBJ2-3; TRBD2 fits 12 bases in the junction. The sequenced material came from peripheral blood. The TCR originated in a woman in her fifties or sixties with active or convalescent COVID-19. The DNA sequence follows: TGTGCCAGCAGCCATGGACTAGCGGGGTCGGTCACAGATACGCAGTATTTT. Its amino acids are CASSHGLAGSVTDTQYF. Where the CDR3 stops, the reference TRBV7-3 and TRBJ2-3 genes take over; the full variable domain is GAGVSQTPSNKVTEKGKYVELRCDPISGHTALYWYRQSLGQGPEFLIYFQGTGAADDSGLPNDRFFAVRPEGSVSTLKIQRTERGDSAVYLCASSHGLAGSVTDTQYFGPGTRLTVL.